A selection of T cell receptor beta chains follows, all from one sample in a study of cytomegalovirus exposure and HLA in healthy donors. The data were produced by immunoSEQ multiplex PCR, yet TCRdb's version contains in-frame clones alone and is incomplete. The table gives about 46,000 clones; the top ten clones make up under 1.4% of it. The specimen was PBMCs. The source of these receptors is a woman aged 40 to 50 in good health and CMV-seronegative. Each CDR3 is given with its conserved first and last residue. The D gene is left open where the match is weak.

len: 14
v_gene: TRBV5-5
j_gene: TRBJ1-5
d_gene: NA
CDR3aa: CASSSEGGNQPQHF
CDR3nt: TGTGCCAGCAGCTCGGAGGGCGGGAATCAGCCCCAGCATTTT

len: 15
v_gene: TRBV4-1
j_gene: TRBJ2-2
d_gene: NA
CDR3aa: CASSQEIATTGELFF
CDR3nt: TGCGCCAGCAGCCAAGAGATAGCGACCACCGGGGAGCTGTTTTTT

len: 17
v_gene: TRBV18
j_gene: TRBJ2-4
d_gene: TRBD2
CDR3aa: CASSPGAETSERDIQYF
CDR3nt: TGTGCCAGCTCACCCGGCGCCGAGACTAGCGAGAGGGACATTCAGTACTTC

len: 15
v_gene: TRBV19
j_gene: TRBJ1-2
d_gene: TRBD1
CDR3aa: CASSPRDRRNYGYTF
CDR3nt: TGTGCCAGTAGTCCCCGGGACAGGAGGAACTATGGCTACACCTTC

len: 13
v_gene: TRBV4-3
j_gene: TRBJ1-1
d_gene: NA
CDR3aa: CASSQDWATEAFF
CDR3nt: TGCGCCAGCAGCCAAGATTGGGCTACTGAAGCTTTCTTT

len: 16
v_gene: TRBV19
j_gene: TRBJ1-5
d_gene: NA
CDR3aa: CASNFLQGYSNQPQHF
CDR3nt: TGTGCCAGTAACTTTCTCCAGGGTTATAGCAATCAGCCCCAGCATTTT

len: 15
v_gene: TRBV5-6
j_gene: TRBJ1-2
d_gene: NA
CDR3aa: CASNSRGHNIYGYTF
CDR3nt: TGTGCCAGCAACTCTCGAGGACACAACATCTATGGCTACACCTTC

len: 15
v_gene: TRBV28
j_gene: TRBJ2-2
d_gene: TRBD1
CDR3aa: CASRLGQAGTGELFF
CDR3nt: TGTGCCAGCAGACTCGGACAGGCGGGCACCGGGGAGCTGTTTTTT

len: 14
v_gene: TRBV5-1
j_gene: TRBJ1-2
d_gene: NA
CDR3aa: CASSFLGGEEGYTF
CDR3nt: TGCGCCAGCAGCTTTCTGGGAGGGGAAGAGGGCTACACCTTC

len: 15
v_gene: TRBV27
j_gene: TRBJ2-7
d_gene: NA
CDR3aa: CASSPPDRRSYEQYF
CDR3nt: TGTGCCAGCAGTCCGCCGGACAGACGATCCTACGAGCAGTACTTC

len: 15
v_gene: TRBV27
j_gene: TRBJ2-1
d_gene: TRBD2
CDR3aa: CASSLLAGALGEQFF
CDR3nt: TGTGCCAGCAGTTTACTAGCGGGGGCGCTGGGTGAGCAGTTCTTC

len: 14
v_gene: TRBV6-1
j_gene: TRBJ2-1
d_gene: NA
CDR3aa: CASSVDARMNEQFF
CDR3nt: TGTGCCAGCAGTGTGGATGCTAGGATGAATGAGCAGTTCTTC

len: 14
v_gene: TRBV4-1
j_gene: TRBJ2-2
d_gene: NA
CDR3aa: CASSPGTGAGELFF
CDR3nt: TGCGCCAGCAGTCCCGGGACTGGGGCCGGGGAGCTGTTTTTT

len: 15
v_gene: TRBV6-5
j_gene: TRBJ1-4
d_gene: NA
CDR3aa: CASGIPGATNEKLFF
CDR3nt: TGTGCCAGCGGAATCCCAGGGGCAACTAATGAAAAACTGTTTTTT

len: 14
v_gene: TRBV5-8
j_gene: TRBJ2-7
d_gene: TRBD1
CDR3aa: CASSHGTGPYEQYF
CDR3nt: TGTGCCAGCAGCCACGGGACAGGGCCCTACGAGCAGTACTTC

len: 15
v_gene: TRBV4-1
j_gene: TRBJ2-5
d_gene: NA
CDR3aa: CASSQPWTPEETQYF
CDR3nt: TGCGCCAGCAGCCAACCTTGGACACCCGAAGAGACCCAGTACTTC

len: 14
v_gene: TRBV9
j_gene: TRBJ1-5
d_gene: TRBD1
CDR3aa: CASSGTGTNQPQHF
CDR3nt: TGTGCCAGCAGCGGGACAGGCACCAATCAGCCCCAGCATTTT

len: 14
v_gene: TRBV7-9
j_gene: TRBJ2-7
d_gene: TRBD2
CDR3aa: CASRGTSGSNEQYF
CDR3nt: TGTGCCAGCAGGGGGACTAGCGGGAGTAACGAGCAGTACTTC

len: 13
v_gene: TRBV5-1
j_gene: TRBJ1-2
d_gene: NA
CDR3aa: CASSISQDRGYTF
CDR3nt: TGCGCCAGCAGCATCTCCCAGGATAGGGGCTACACCTTC

len: 16
v_gene: TRBV4-1
j_gene: TRBJ1-1
d_gene: NA
CDR3aa: CASSQPRGGRNTEAFF
CDR3nt: TGCGCCAGCAGCCAACCCCGGGGCGGGAGGAACACTGAAGCTTTCTTT

len: 13
v_gene: TRBV5-4
j_gene: TRBJ2-1
d_gene: TRBD2
CDR3aa: CASAGRELNEQFF
CDR3nt: TGTGCCAGTGCGGGGCGGGAGTTAAATGAGCAGTTCTTC

len: 16
v_gene: TRBV4-2
j_gene: TRBJ1-3
d_gene: TRBD1
CDR3aa: CASSRRQGDSGNTIYF
CDR3nt: TGTGCCAGCAGCCGAAGACAGGGAGATTCTGGAAACACCATATATTTT

len: 15
v_gene: TRBV6-6
j_gene: TRBJ2-1
d_gene: TRBD2
CDR3aa: CASSYSGRASDEQFF
CDR3nt: TGTGCCAGCAGTTACAGTGGGAGGGCGTCAGATGAGCAGTTCTTC

len: 16
v_gene: TRBV5-5
j_gene: TRBJ1-2
d_gene: TRBD1
CDR3aa: CASSFSGTGVMGGYTF
CDR3nt: TGTGCCAGCAGCTTTTCCGGGACAGGGGTAATGGGTGGCTACACCTTC

len: 15
v_gene: TRBV4-1
j_gene: TRBJ2-3
d_gene: TRBD2
CDR3aa: CASRLTSGPTDTQYF
CDR3nt: TGCGCCAGCAGACTGACTAGCGGACCCACAGATACGCAGTATTTT

len: 14
v_gene: TRBV19
j_gene: TRBJ2-1
d_gene: NA
CDR3aa: CASSISMEYNEQFF
CDR3nt: TGTGCCAGTAGTATATCCATGGAGTATAATGAGCAGTTCTTC

len: 13
v_gene: TRBV7-3
j_gene: TRBJ1-1
d_gene: TRBD1
CDR3aa: CASSPTGLTEAFF
CDR3nt: TGTGCCAGCAGCCCGACAGGGCTCACTGAAGCTTTCTTT

len: 14
v_gene: TRBV5-1
j_gene: TRBJ1-2
d_gene: NA
CDR3aa: CASSPLDQGNGYTF
CDR3nt: TGCGCCAGCTCCCCCCTCGACCAGGGTAACGGCTACACCTTC

len: 13
v_gene: TRBV30
j_gene: TRBJ1-5
d_gene: TRBD1
CDR3aa: CAWRGDSNQHQHF
CDR3nt: TGTGCCTGGAGGGGGGACAGCAATCAGCACCAGCATTTT

len: 15
v_gene: TRBV6-5
j_gene: TRBJ2-7
d_gene: TRBD2
CDR3aa: CASSYSVGGEYEQYF
CDR3nt: TGTGCCAGCAGTTACTCTGTGGGGGGGGAGTACGAGCAGTACTTC

len: 16
v_gene: TRBV9
j_gene: TRBJ2-2
d_gene: NA
CDR3aa: CASSVASVSNTGELFF
CDR3nt: TGTGCCAGCAGCGTAGCAAGCGTTTCGAACACCGGGGAGCTGTTTTTT

len: 14
v_gene: TRBV7-2
j_gene: TRBJ1-3
d_gene: NA
CDR3aa: CASSYGHAGNTIYF
CDR3nt: TGTGCCAGCAGCTACGGACATGCTGGAAACACCATATATTTT